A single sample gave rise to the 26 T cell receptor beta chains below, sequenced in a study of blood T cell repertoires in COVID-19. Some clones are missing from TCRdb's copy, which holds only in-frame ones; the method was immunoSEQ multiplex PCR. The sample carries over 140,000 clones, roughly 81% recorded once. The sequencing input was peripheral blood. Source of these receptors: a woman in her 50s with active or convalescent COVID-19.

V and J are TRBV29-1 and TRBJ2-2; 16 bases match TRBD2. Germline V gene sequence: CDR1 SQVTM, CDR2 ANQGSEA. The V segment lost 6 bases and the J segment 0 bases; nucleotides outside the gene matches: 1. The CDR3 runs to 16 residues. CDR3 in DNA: TGCAGCGTGGGGACTAGCGGGGGGGCGAACACCGGGGAGCTGTTTTTT. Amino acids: CSVGTSGGANTGELFF.

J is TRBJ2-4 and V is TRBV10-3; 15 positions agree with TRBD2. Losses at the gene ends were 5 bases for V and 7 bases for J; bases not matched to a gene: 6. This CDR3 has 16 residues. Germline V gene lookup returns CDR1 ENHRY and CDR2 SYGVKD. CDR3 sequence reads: CAISRTSGGATNIQYF. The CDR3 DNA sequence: TGTGCCATCAGTCGGACTAGCGGGGGGGCGACGAACATTCAGTACTTC.

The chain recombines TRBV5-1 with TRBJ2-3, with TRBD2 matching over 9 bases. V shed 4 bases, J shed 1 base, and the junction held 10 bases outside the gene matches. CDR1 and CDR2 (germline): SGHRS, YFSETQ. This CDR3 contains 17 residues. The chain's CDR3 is CASSRGGAGGGTDTQYF. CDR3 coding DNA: TGCGCCAGCAGCCGCGGGGGAGCGGGAGGAGGCACAGATACGCAGTATTTT.

CDR3 loop: CASSVTLRSGELFF. The DNA for the CDR3 is TGTGCCAGCAGCGTAACCCTCCGGTCCGGGGAGCTGTTTTTT. V and J are TRBV9 and TRBJ2-2; no clear D. V was shortened by 1 base and J by 6 bases, with 10 bases between the two germline ends. The CDR3 spans 14 residues. Per germline, CDR1 SGDLS and CDR2 YYNGEE.

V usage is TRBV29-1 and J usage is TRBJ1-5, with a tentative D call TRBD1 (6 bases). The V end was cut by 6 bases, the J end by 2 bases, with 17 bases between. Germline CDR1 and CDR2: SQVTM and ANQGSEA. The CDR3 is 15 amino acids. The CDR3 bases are TGCAGCGTCCGCCTGGGTGGGGGCGGCAATCAGCCCCAGCATTTT. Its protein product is CSVRLGGGGNQPQHF.

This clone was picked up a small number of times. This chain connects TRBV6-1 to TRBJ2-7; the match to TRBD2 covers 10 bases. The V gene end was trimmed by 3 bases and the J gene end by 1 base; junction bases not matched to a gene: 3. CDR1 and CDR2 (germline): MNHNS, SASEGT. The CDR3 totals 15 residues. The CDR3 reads CASSEMTSGSYEQYF. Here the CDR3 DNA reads TGTGCCAGCAGTGAGATGACTAGCGGGTCCTACGAGCAGTACTTC.

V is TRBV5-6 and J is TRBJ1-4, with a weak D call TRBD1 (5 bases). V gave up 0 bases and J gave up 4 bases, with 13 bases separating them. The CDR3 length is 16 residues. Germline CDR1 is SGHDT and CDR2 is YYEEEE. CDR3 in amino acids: CASSLVGGAFNEKLFF. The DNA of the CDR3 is TGTGCCAGCAGCTTGGTTGGAGGGGCCTTTAATGAAAAACTGTTTTTT. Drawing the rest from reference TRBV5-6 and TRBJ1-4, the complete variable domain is DAGVTQSPTHLIKTRGQQVTLRCSPKSGHDTVSWYQQALGQGPQFIFQYYEEEERQRGNFPDRFSGHQFPNYSSELNVNALLLGDSALYLCASSLVGGAFNEKLFFGSGTQLSVL.

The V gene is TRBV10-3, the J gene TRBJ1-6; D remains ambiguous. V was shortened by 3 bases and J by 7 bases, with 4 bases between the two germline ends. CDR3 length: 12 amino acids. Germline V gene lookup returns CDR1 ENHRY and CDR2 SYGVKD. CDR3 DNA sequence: TGTGCCATCAGTGATCAGAATTCACCCCTCCACTTT. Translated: CAISDQNSPLHF.

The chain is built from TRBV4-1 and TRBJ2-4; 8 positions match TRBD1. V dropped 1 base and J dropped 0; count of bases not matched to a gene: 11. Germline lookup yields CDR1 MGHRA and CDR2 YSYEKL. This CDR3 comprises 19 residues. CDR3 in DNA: TGCGCCAGCAGCCAAGGCCCCGACAGGGGTACTTTAGCCAAAAACATTCAGTACTTC. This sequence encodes CASSQGPDRGTLAKNIQYF.

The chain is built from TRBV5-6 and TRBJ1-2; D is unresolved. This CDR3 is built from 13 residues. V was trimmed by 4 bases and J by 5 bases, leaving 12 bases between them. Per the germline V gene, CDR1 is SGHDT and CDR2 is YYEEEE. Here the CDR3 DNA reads TGTGCCAGCAGCCCACGCGGGAGGTATGGCTACACCTTC. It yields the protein CASSPRGRYGYTF.

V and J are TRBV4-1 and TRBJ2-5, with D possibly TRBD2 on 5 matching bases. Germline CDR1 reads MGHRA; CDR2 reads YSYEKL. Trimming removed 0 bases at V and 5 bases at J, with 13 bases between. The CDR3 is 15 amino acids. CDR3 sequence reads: CASSQDPSSRETQYF. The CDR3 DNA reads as TGCGCCAGCAGCCAAGATCCTTCTAGCCGGGAGACCCAGTACTTC.

The CDR3 region is CASSLASGPDTQYF. Written as DNA, the CDR3 is TGCGCCAGCAGCTTGGCCTCGGGTCCAGATACGCAGTATTTT. The J gene is TRBJ2-3, the V gene TRBV5-1, with D unclear. Germline V gives CDR1 SGHRS, CDR2 YFSETQ. The CDR3 spans 14 residues. The V end lost 0 bases, the J end lost 4 bases, and 9 bases lay between the germline ends. Full variable domain (remainder filled in from reference TRBV5-1 and TRBJ2-3): KAGVTQTPRYLIKTRGQQVTLSCSPISGHRSVSWYQQTPGQGLQFLFEYFSETQRNKGNFPGRFSGRQFSNSRSEMNVSTLELGDSALYLCASSLASGPDTQYFGPGTRLTVL.

CDR3 protein: CASSPRAATGELFF. In DNA form, the CDR3 reads TGTGCCAGCAGCCCGAGGGCGGCCACCGGGGAGCTGTTTTTT. The chain combines TRBV11-3 with TRBJ2-2, with D perhaps TRBD2 (5 bases). The CDR3 spans 14 residues. Per the germline V gene, CDR1 is SGHNT and CDR2 is YENEEA. V was cut by 5 bases and J by 4 bases, with 11 bases left in between. The entire variable domain, with the rest obtained from reference TRBV11-3 and TRBJ2-2, is as follows: EAGVVQSPRYKIIEKKQPVAFWCNPISGHNTLYWYLQNLGQGPELLIRYENEEAVDDSQLPKDRFSAERLKGVDSTLKIQPAELGDSAVYLCASSPRAATGELFFGEGSRLTVL.

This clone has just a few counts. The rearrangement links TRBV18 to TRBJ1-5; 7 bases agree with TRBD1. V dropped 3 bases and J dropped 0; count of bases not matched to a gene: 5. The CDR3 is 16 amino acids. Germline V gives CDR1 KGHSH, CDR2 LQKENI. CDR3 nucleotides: TGTGCCAGCTCACCTCCGGGACAGCCTAGCAATCAGCCCCAGCATTTT. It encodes CASSPPGQPSNQPQHF.

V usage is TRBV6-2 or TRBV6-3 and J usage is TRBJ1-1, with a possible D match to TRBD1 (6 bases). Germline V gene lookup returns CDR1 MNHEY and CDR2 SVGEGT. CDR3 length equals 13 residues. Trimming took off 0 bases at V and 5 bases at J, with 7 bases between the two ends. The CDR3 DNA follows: TGTGCCAGCAGTTACTCGAGGGGGACTGAAGCTTTCTTT. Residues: CASSYSRGTEAFF.

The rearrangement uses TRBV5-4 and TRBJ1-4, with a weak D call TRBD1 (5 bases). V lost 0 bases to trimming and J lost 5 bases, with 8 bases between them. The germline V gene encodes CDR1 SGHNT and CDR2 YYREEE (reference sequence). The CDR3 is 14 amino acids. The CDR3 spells CASSLDRINEKLFF. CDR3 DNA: TGTGCCAGCAGCTTGGACAGGATCAATGAAAAACTGTTTTTT. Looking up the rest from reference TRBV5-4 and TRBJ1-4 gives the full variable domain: ETGVTQSPTHLIKTRGQQVTLRCSSQSGHNTVSWYQQALGQGPQFIFQYYREEENGRGNFPPRFSGLQFPNYSSELNVNALELDDSALYLCASSLDRINEKLFFGSGTQLSVL.

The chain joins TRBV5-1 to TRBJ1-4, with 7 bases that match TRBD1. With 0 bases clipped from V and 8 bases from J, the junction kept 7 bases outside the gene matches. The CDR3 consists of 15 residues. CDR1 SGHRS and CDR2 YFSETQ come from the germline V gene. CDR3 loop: CASSLENRGWEKLFF. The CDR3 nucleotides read TGCGCCAGCAGCTTGGAGAACAGGGGATGGGAAAAACTGTTTTTT.

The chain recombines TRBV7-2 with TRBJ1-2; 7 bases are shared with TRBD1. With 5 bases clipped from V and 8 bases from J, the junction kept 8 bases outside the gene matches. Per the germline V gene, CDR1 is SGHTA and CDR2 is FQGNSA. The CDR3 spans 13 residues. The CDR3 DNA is TGTGCCAGCAGCCTCGGGACAGTAAAAGGCTACACCTTC. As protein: CASSLGTVKGYTF.

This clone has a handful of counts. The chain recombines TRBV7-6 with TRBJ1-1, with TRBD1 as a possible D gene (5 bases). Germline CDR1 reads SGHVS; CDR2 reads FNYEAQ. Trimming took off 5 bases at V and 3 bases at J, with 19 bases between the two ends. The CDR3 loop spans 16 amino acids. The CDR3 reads CASSPRVFQGDTEAFF. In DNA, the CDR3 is TGTGCCAGCAGCCCTCGGGTGTTTCAGGGTGACACTGAAGCTTTCTTT.

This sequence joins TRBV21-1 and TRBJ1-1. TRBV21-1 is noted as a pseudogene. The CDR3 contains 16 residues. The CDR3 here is CASSKPQKRVHTEAFF. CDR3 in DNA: TGTGCCAGCAGCAAACCCCAGAAGCGGGTTCACACTGAAGCTTTCTTT.

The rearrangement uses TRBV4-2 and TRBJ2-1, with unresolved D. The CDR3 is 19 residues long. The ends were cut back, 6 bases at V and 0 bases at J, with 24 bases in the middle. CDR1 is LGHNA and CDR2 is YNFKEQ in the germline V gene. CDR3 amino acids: CASRETVSTPSYSYNEQFF. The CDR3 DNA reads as TGTGCCAGCAGAGAAACAGTCTCTACCCCCTCCTACTCCTACAATGAGCAGTTCTTC.

The CDR3 region has the DNA TGTGCCAGCAGCTTGGGACAGGGGGGGATTCTTTACGAGCAGTACTTC. This gives the protein CASSLGQGGILYEQYF. The genes are TRBV5-4 and TRBJ2-7; the match to TRBD1 covers 9 bases. The CDR3 has 16 residues. Germline V gene data show CDR1 as SGHNT and CDR2 as YYREEE (reference sequence). Trimming at V came to 0 bases and at J to 4 bases, leaving 8 bases not matched to a gene.

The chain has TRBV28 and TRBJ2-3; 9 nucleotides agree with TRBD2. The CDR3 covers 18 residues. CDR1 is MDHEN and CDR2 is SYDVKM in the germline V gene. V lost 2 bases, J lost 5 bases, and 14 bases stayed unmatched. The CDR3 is CASSLEGWREGRGDTQYF. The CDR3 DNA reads TGTGCCAGCAGTTTAGAGGGATGGCGGGAGGGCCGAGGAGATACGCAGTATTTT.

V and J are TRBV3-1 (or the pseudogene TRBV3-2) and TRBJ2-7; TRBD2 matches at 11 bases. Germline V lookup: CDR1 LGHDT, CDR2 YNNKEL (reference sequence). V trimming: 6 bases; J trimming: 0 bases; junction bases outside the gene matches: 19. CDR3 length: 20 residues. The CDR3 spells CASSLRSRLAGGPSSYEQYF. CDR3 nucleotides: TGTGCCAGCAGTCTCAGAAGCCGGCTAGCGGGAGGCCCGAGCTCCTACGAGCAGTACTTC.

CDR3 sequence (DNA): TGTGCCAGCAGTCCCTCTTGGGGGGGACTCACTGAAGCTTTCTTT. This gives the protein CASSPSWGGLTEAFF. This rearrangement joins TRBV28 to TRBJ1-1, with D perhaps matching TRBD1 (5 bases). This CDR3 has 15 amino acids. Looked up from germline, CDR1 is MDHEN and CDR2 is SYDVKM. V was clipped by 5 bases and J by 4 bases, with 17 bases between them.

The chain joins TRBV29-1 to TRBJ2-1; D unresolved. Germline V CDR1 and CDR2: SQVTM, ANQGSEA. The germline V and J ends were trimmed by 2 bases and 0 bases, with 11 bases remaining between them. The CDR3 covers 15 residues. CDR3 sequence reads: CSVESVALSYNEQFF. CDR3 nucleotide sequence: TGCAGCGTTGAAAGCGTGGCGCTCTCCTACAATGAGCAGTTCTTC.